This T cell receptor (beta chain) appears in the sequencing data of a study of early T cells in non-severe SARS-CoV-2 infection. Overall study context: Sequencing was performed on bulk RNA from unsorted whole blood, leaving chains unpaired. Notes on the study in general: Using VDJdb, the matching emphasized anti-spike CD8 responses while missing private and CD4 specificities.

The TCR library protocol was used to attach unique molecular identifiers. These identifiers were attached to individual cDNA molecules. Each CDR3 protein is one row after TCRdb ran MiXCR on the 5' RACE reads. The repertoire includes about 24,000 distinct CDR3 sequences, 4.3% of them detected once, and roughly 14% sits in the top ten. There are many counts of this clonotype. Antigen specificity is unknown. The receptor comes from an adult who was a healthcare worker with PCR-confirmed SARS-CoV-2 infection or an uninfected control (not recorded which). Source material: whole blood.

CDR3 protein: CASSLGAYMGYTF. In DNA, the CDR3 is TGTGCCAGCAGCTTGGGGGCTTACATGGGCTACACCTTC. The V call is TRBV7-6, the J call TRBJ1-2; D possibly corresponds to TRBD1 (6 bases). The CDR3 runs to 13 residues. The V end was cut by 3 bases, the J end by 8 bases, with 13 bases between. CDR1 is SGHVS and CDR2 is FNYEAQ in the germline V gene.